This T cell receptor (beta chain) derives from a study of shared clonotypes between healthy human individuals. Whole-study findings and limits: The study sampled only blood, and tissue repertoires likely differ. In the sorted subsets, rarefaction showed sequencing was incomplete despite large depth.

Some clones are missing from TCRdb's copy, which holds only in-frame ones; the method was immunoSEQ multiplex PCR. Of millions of clones listed, roughly 94% are singletons. Germline lookup yields CDR1 SGHVS and CDR2 FQNEAQ. The CDR3 has 14 amino acids. Trimming removed 7 bases from V and 7 bases from J; junction bases left unmatched: 10. To note about this clone: Its antigen remains unknown.

This chain links TRBV7-8 with TRBJ2-1; 7 bases line up with TRBD1. The sequenced sample consisted of naive CD4+ T cells sorted from blood. Subset reported: CD45RA+ positively selected. The TCR originated in a man between 18 and 35 years old in good health. CDR3 in DNA: TGTGCCAGCACTCAAACAGGGGCCATTAATGAGCAGTTCTTC. As protein: CASTQTGAINEQFF.